This T cell receptor beta chain was retrieved from a study of Tregs in tolerant kidney transplant recipients (dated by TCRdb to between 2018 and 2021). Broadly, across the study: Additional Treg samples were obtained from a roughly 3-day mixed lymphocyte reaction with belatacept, with some samples followed by a roughly 5-day donor restimulation, before recipient CD4+CD25+CD127- cells were sorted. During sorting of primary belatacept mixed lymphocyte reaction cultures, recipient cells were distinguished from donor cells with antibodies. Before combined kidney and bone marrow transplantation, this study identified donor-specific regulatory T cells using TCRbeta sequencing and then followed those same cells after transplant. TCRbeta repertoire sequencing was used in 3 healthy controls to compare several methods for expanding Tregs specific for an allogeneic donor. General study outcomes and caveats: Because only a small number of patients were included, the study had limitations, and the results will need to be validated in larger populations as well as under other immunosuppression protocols. The most biologically relevant and donor-specific TCRbeta repertoire appeared to be identified by expanding Tregs with activated donor B cells. Biological reproducibility was not directly addressed, though technical replication error appeared minimal.

Healthy control blood was obtained either as purchased buffy coats or from healthy volunteers. Healthy control blood was processed by Ficoll density gradient to PBMCs and cryopreserved; patient PBMCs were collected before and after transplant. The CDR3 numbers 14 residues from cysteine through phenylalanine. The read is trimmed to its CDR3 DNA, 42 bases read in frame from base 1. The germline V gene gives CDR1 as SGHAT and CDR2 as FQNNGV. Trimming removed 5 bases from V and 1 base from J, leaving 11 bases between the germline ends. This clone has only a few counts. There is no known antigen for this receptor. No base-level quality is on record; no much larger clone is a single base apart. Genomic DNA was extracted from sorted cells with the QIAGEN DNeasy Blood and Tissue Kit for TCRbeta CDR3 sequencing. Through immunoSEQ, high-throughput TCRbeta CDR3 sequencing was done commercially, including PCR amplification with internal controls and bias correction. Turning to the authors' computational methods: Unique productive TCRbeta sequences were defined by CDR3 nucleotide sequence where primers matched, and otherwise by CDR3 amino acid sequence together with Vbeta and Jbeta genes. A sequence counted as donor-reactive if, in CFSE-low cells, the sequence had a frequency of at least 0.01% and was expanded at least 5-fold compared with unstimulated cells. Repertoire divergence was quantified by Jensen-Shannon divergence calculated from the top 100 TCRbeta sequences ranked by frequency. For samples with multiple sequencing runs, sorting error was corrected in each run separately before the runs were combined. Entries here come from immuneACCESS through TCRdb and include only in-frame sequences with V and J called. Some clones fail to appear in such tables; in the studies checked, an unresolved V gene covers under half of the shortfall, and the cause of the remainder is unknown. V, J and clone size reflect that table, while D and trimming were determined from the DNA. In all, the sample holds around 31,000 clones, and under 90% of those were seen once. The ten biggest clones cover around 2.3% of the sample.

Sequencing was done on a sample of Tregs from blood cultured with allogeneic cells. The chain links TRBV11-2 with TRBJ1-1; a tentative D call is TRBD1 (6 bases match). The receptor was derived from a human donor in good health. DNA sequence: TGTGCCAGCAGCCCTGCGGGACAGAACACTGAAGCTTTCTTT. It encodes CASSPAGQNTEAFF.